The 2 T cell receptor beta chains below were found in one sample sequenced in a study of spatial heterogeneity in lung cancer. MiXCR, applied by TCRdb to the 5' RACE reads, yields one record per CDR3 protein. Altogether some 8,900 distinct CDR3 sequences are present, approximately 5% being singletons, with the ten largest covering approximately 31%. Time point: sample taken at primary tumor resection. The sequences come from PBMCs, collected at surgery. Receptor source: a male donor with early-stage non-small cell lung cancer.

There are many counts of this clonotype. The chain recombines TRBV12-3 or TRBV12-4 with TRBJ1-1, with D maybe TRBD1 (6 bases). V shed 6 bases and J shed 9 bases, with 17 bases lying between them. The CDR3 contains 13 residues. The CDR3: CASSRRGRVKAFF. For the CDR3, the DNA is TGTGCCAGCAGCCGCAGGGGAAGGGTTAAAGCTTTCTTT.

This clonotype was detected ten times or more. The gene calls are TRBV24-1 and TRBJ2-1; no clear D. The germline V and J ends were trimmed by 2 bases and 6 bases, with 10 bases remaining between them. The CDR3 runs to 14 residues. Germline V CDR1 and CDR2: KGHDR, SFDVKD. CDR3 loop: CATSDWPNSNEQFF. CDR3 bases: TGTGCCACCAGTGATTGGCCCAACAGCAATGAGCAGTTCTTC.